A single sample gave rise to the 15 T cell receptor beta chains below, sequenced in a study of blood T cell repertoires in COVID-19. The assay was immunoSEQ multiplex PCR, and TCRdb's table has in-frame clones only and misses some. The table has 200,000 to 250,000 clones, roughly nine tenths seen once; the top ten hold about 5.9%. The source material was peripheral blood. The receptor set was obtained from a man in his sixties with acute or convalescent COVID-19.

The rearrangement joins TRBV6-5 to TRBJ1-2; D ambiguous. Germline CDR1 reads MNHEY; CDR2 reads SVGAGI. CDR3 length: 13 residues. The V end was cut by 6 bases, the J end by 0 bases, with 8 bases between. The CDR3: CASRPGTNYGYTF. In nucleotides, the CDR3 is TGTGCCAGCAGGCCGGGGACTAACTATGGCTACACCTTC.

J is TRBJ2-1 and V is TRBV6-2 or TRBV6-3, with D maybe TRBD1 (5 bases). The CDR3 has 12 residues. Trimming removed 5 bases at V and 6 bases at J, with 8 bases between. Germline V gives CDR1 MNHEY, CDR2 SVGEGT. The CDR3 nucleotides read TGTGCCAGCAGTCTTAGGGGCAATGAGCAGTTCTTC. It yields the protein CASSLRGNEQFF.

CDR3 in amino acids: CASTLRQGLDYGYTF. In nucleotides, the CDR3 is TGTGCCAGTACCCTTCGGCAGGGGTTGGACTATGGCTACACCTTC. The V gene is TRBV19, the J gene TRBJ1-2, with D possibly TRBD1 on 6 matching bases. Germline values: CDR1 LNHDA, CDR2 SQIVND (reference sequence). The length of the CDR3 is 15 residues. V lost 7 bases and J lost 3, with 18 bases in between.

In DNA form, the CDR3 reads TGTGCCAGCAGCCAAGTGTTGGGACTAGCGGGGACCACCGGGGAGCTGTTTTTT. It encodes CASSQVLGLAGTTGELFF. The rearrangement joins TRBV3-1 (or the pseudogene TRBV3-2) to TRBJ2-2, with TRBD2 identical over 13 bases. The V and J ends lost 1 base and 4 bases, in that order; junction bases with no gene match: 6. Germline V gene lookup returns CDR1 LGHDT and CDR2 YNNKEL (reference sequence). This CDR3 is 18 amino acids long.

Concerning this clone: At one boundary the junction diverges from the germline segment, which might be a read error. J is TRBJ2-5 and V is TRBV7-7; D perhaps matches TRBD1 (6 bases). CDR3 length: 15 amino acids. Germline V CDR1 and CDR2: SSHAT, FNYEAQ (reference sequence). This CDR3 reads CASSLLGQGTETQYF. The CDR3 coding sequence is TGTGCTAGCAGCTTATTGGGGCAGGGGACGGAGACCCAGTACTTC.

As regards this clone: An end of the junction does not agree with germline; a read error may underlie this. The chain has TRBV6-1 and TRBJ2-2; TRBD1 matches 11 bases. In germline, CDR1 is MNHNS, CDR2 SASEGT. This CDR3 contains 16 residues. The CDR3 spells CASREGQGAGTGELFF. The CDR3 DNA sequence: TGTGCCAGCAGGGAAGGACAGGGGGCGGGGACCGGGGAGCTGTTTTTT.

The chain combines TRBV10-3 with TRBJ2-1; 8 bases line up with TRBD2. This CDR3 region has 18 residues. Trimming took 5 bases from V and 5 from J; bases not matched to a gene: 17. Germline loops: CDR1 ENHRY, CDR2 SYGVKD. The CDR3 nucleotides read TGTGCCATCAGTTATCCAGCGGGAGAGATAAGGGTGGACAATGAGCAGTTCTTC. It is translated as CAISYPAGEIRVDNEQFF.

This clone was seen only once. CDR3 nucleotide sequence: TGTGCCATCAGTGAGTCGACGGGGAAAGAGACCCAGTACTTC. It translates to CAISESTGKETQYF. The gene calls are TRBV10-3 and TRBJ2-5, with D possibly TRBD2 on 5 matching bases. The CDR3 is 14 residues long. The V gene lost 0 bases and the J gene lost 3 bases, with 8 bases spanning the gap. The germline V gene encodes CDR1 ENHRY and CDR2 SYGVKD.

This clone was found once. This chain links TRBV2 with TRBJ2-1, with TRBD2 identical over 12 bases. Germline CDR1 reads SNHLY; CDR2 reads FYNNEI. V lost 5 bases and J lost 6; bases outside the gene matches: 5. There are 15 residues in the CDR3. CDR3 nucleotide sequence: TGTGCCAGCAGTTCCGGACTAGCGGGAAGCAATGAGCAGTTCTTC. Residues: CASSSGLAGSNEQFF.

The chain uses TRBV11-2 and TRBJ2-7, with a weak D call TRBD1 (6 bases). The V gene's germline CDR1 is SGHAT and CDR2 FQNNGV. The CDR3 has 15 amino acids. The V and J ends lost 5 bases and 1 base respectively, with 15 bases between them. The CDR3 DNA is TGTGCCAGCAGCCGAAACCGGGACATGTCCTACGAGCAGTACTTC. It is translated as CASSRNRDMSYEQYF.

This clone was counted only a few times. The V and J genes are TRBV6-5 and TRBJ1-2, with 8 bases aligning to TRBD1. J was trimmed by 2 bases and V by 6 bases; bases with no gene match: 2. The CDR3 contains 13 residues. CDR1 and CDR2 from the germline V gene are MNHEY and SVGAGI. The chain's CDR3 is CASRGQENYGYTF. CDR3 in DNA: TGTGCCAGCAGGGGACAGGAGAACTATGGCTACACCTTC.

This clone was counted a single time. The gene calls are TRBV7-2 and TRBJ1-5; 9 nucleotides match TRBD1. Germline loops: CDR1 SGHTA, CDR2 FQGNSA. This CDR3 region has 17 residues. Germline trimming cut 3 bases from V and 7 bases from J; bases unmatched to any gene: 13. The CDR3 sequence is CASSFHRDREFGQPQHF. DNA for the CDR3: TGTGCCAGCAGCTTTCATCGGGACAGGGAATTCGGCCAGCCCCAGCATTTT.

A single count supports this clone. The rearrangement uses TRBV24-1 and TRBJ2-7; no reliable D call. V was trimmed by 3 bases and J by 4 bases, leaving 9 bases between them. The CDR3 runs 13 residues. Germline assignment: CDR1 KGHDR and CDR2 SFDVKD. The chain's CDR3 is CATSDTVLYEQYF. The CDR3 DNA is TGTGCCACCAGTGATACTGTATTGTACGAGCAGTACTTC.

V gene TRBV7-2 combines with J gene TRBJ2-5, with TRBD1 matching 9 bases. The trim removed 2 bases at V and 2 bases at J, leaving 6 bases unmatched. Germline V CDR1 and CDR2: SGHTA, FQGNSA. The CDR3 contains 16 residues. The CDR3 coding sequence is TGTGCCAGCAGCTTAAGGGGACAGGGCTATCAAGAGACCCAGTACTTC. Amino acid sequence: CASSLRGQGYQETQYF. Together with reference TRBV7-2 and TRBJ2-5, the CDR3 gives the full variable domain: GAGVSQSPSNKVTEKGKDVELRCDPISGHTALYWYRQSLGQGLEFLIYFQGNSAPDKSGLPSDRFSAERTGGSVSTLTIQRTQQEDSAVYLCASSLRGQGYQETQYFGPGTRLLVL.

This rearrangement joins TRBV12-5 to TRBJ2-5; 9 bases align to TRBD1. The CDR3 is made up of 14 amino acids. CDR1 is LGHNT and CDR2 is FRNRAP in the germline V gene. V shed 5 bases, J shed 5 bases, and the junction held 6 bases outside the gene matches. The CDR3 DNA sequence: TGTGCTAGTGGTATCACAGGGGGCGAGGAGACCCAGTACTTC. Protein: CASGITGGEETQYF.